A selection of T cell receptor beta chains follows, all from one sample in a study of beta chain features in type 1 diabetes. Here immunoSEQ multiplex PCR was the method, and the copy in TCRdb shows in-frame clones only, minus some. Among around 250,000 clones listed, roughly 13% were seen once. Sequencing input: naive CD4+ T cells from blood. These receptors came from a man younger than 40 with type 1 diabetes. Each CDR3 is given with its conserved first and last residue. The D gene is left open where the match is weak. Clone size, where shown, is once, few, many, or a class for clones that have expanded.

j_gene | d_gene | v_gene | abundance | CDR3aa | CDR3nt
TRBJ2-5 | - | TRBV11-2 | - | CASSSSRGETQYF | TGTGCCAGCAGCTCCAGTAGAGGAGAGACCCAGTACTTC
TRBJ2-2 | - | TRBV5-6 | few | CASSAGQEGAGELFF | TGTGCCAGCAGCGCCGGACAGGAGGGCGCCGGGGAGCTGTTTTTT
TRBJ2-1 | - | TRBV11-3 | few | CASSLVSSGLHEQFF | TGTGCCAGCAGCTTAGTTTCCTCGGGGTTACATGAGCAGTTCTTC
TRBJ1-4 | - | TRBV30 | - | CAWSVTGLNEKLFF | TGTGCCTGGAGTGTAACAGGCCTTAATGAAAAACTGTTTTTT
TRBJ2-7 | - | TRBV5-1 | - | CASSLTFDSHEQYF | TGCGCCAGCAGCCTCACCTTCGACAGCCACGAGCAGTACTTC
TRBJ2-2 | TRBD1 | TRBV30 | few | CAWYSGGWTGELFF | TGTGCCTGGTACTCAGGGGGTTGGACCGGGGAGCTGTTTTTT
TRBJ1-2 | - | TRBV29-1 | - | CSVVLAGSTRHGYTF | TGCAGCGTTGTATTGGCGGGGTCTACCCGTCATGGCTACACCTTC
TRBJ2-5 | TRBD2 | TRBV7-9 | few | CASSFLAGTSQETQYF | TGTGCCAGCAGCTTCTTAGCGGGAACTTCCCAAGAGACCCAGTACTTC
TRBJ2-5 | - | TRBV2 | few | CASSVLGVETQYF | TGTGCCAGCAGTGTTCTAGGAGTGGAGACCCAGTACTTC
TRBJ1-1 | - | TRBV4-1 | few | CASSQGRGIDTEAFF | TGCGCCAGCAGCCAAGGGCGGGGGATAGACACTGAAGCTTTCTTT
TRBJ1-2 | TRBD1 | TRBV2 | - | CASSFNRGRVGYTF | TGTGCCAGCAGTTTCAACAGGGGGCGAGTTGGCTACACCTTC
TRBJ1-2 | - | TRBV6-1 | - | CASSVETNYGYTF | TGTGCCAGCAGTGTGGAGACTAACTATGGCTACACCTTC